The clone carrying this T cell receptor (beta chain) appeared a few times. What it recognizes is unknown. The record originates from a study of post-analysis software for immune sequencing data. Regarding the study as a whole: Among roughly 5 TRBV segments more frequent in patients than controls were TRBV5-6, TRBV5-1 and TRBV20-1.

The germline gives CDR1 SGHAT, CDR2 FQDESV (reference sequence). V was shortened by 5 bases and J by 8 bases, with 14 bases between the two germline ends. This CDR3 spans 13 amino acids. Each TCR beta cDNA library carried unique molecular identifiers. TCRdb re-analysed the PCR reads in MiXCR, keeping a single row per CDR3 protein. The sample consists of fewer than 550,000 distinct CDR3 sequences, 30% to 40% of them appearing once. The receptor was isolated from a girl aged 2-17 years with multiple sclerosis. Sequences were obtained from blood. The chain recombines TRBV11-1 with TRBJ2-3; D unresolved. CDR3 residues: CASSPGFLGTQYF. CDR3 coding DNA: TGTGCCAGCAGCCCCGGGTTTCTCGGTACGCAGTATTTT.